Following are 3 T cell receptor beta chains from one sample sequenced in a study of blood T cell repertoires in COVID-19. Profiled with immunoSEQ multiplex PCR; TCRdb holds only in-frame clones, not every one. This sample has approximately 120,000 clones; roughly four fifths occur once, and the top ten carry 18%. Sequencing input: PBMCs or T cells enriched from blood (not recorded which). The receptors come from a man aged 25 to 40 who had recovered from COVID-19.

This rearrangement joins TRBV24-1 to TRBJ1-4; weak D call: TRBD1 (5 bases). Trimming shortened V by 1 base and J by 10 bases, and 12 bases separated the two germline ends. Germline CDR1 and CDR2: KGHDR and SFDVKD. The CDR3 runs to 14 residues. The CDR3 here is CATSDFGGFGKLFF. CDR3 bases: TGTGCCACCAGTGATTTTGGGGGGTTTGGAAAACTGTTTTTT.

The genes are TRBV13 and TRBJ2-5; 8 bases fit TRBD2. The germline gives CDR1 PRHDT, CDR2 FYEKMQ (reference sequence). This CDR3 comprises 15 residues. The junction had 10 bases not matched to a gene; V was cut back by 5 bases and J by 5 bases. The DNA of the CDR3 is TGTGCCAGCAGCCCCCGGTGGACTAGCAGCGAGACCCAGTACTTC. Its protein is CASSPRWTSSETQYF.

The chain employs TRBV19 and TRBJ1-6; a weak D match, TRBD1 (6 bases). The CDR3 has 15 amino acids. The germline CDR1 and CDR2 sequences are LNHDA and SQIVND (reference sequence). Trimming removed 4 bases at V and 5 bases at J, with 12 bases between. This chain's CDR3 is CASSTRDIDNSPLHF. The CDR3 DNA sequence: TGTGCCAGTAGTACCCGGGACATCGATAATTCACCCCTCCACTTT.